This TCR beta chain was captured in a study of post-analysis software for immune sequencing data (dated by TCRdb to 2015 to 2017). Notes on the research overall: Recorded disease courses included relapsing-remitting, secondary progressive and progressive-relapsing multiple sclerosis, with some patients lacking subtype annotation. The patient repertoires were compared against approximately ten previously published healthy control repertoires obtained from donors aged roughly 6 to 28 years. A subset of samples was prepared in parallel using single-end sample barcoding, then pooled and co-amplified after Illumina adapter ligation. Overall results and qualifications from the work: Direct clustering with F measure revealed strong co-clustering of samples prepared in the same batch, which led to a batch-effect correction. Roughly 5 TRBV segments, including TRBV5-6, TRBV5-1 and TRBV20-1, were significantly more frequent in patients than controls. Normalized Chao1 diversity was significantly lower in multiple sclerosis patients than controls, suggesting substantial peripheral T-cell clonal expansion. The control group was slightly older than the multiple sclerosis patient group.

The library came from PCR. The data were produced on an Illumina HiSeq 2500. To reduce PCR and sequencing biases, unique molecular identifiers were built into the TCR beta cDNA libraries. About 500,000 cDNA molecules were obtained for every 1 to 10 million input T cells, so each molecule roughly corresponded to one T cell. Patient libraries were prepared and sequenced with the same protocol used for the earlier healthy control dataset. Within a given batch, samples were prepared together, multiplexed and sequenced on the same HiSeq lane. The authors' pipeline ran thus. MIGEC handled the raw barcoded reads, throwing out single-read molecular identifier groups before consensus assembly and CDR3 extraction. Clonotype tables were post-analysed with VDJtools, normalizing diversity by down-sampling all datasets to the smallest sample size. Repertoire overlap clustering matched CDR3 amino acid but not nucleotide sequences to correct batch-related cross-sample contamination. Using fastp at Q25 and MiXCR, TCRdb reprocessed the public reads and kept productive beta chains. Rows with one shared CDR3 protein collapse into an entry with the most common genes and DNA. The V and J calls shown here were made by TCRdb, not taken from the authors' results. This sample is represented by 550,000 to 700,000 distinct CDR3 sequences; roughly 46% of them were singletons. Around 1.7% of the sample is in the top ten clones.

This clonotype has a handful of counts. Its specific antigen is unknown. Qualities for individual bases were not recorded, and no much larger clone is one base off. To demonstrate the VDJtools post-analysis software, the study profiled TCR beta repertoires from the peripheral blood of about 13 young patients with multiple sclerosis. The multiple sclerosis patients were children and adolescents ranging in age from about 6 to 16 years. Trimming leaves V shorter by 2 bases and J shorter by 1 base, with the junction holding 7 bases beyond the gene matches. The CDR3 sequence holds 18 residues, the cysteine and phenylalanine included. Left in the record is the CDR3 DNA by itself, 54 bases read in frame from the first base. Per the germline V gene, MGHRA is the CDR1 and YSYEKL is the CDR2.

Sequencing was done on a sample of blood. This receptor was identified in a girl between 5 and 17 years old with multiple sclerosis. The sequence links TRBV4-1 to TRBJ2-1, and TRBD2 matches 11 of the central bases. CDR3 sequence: CASSQKLLAGVSYNEQFF. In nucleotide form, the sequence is TGCGCCAGCAGCCAAAAATTACTAGCGGGAGTTTCCTACAATGAGCAGTTCTTC.